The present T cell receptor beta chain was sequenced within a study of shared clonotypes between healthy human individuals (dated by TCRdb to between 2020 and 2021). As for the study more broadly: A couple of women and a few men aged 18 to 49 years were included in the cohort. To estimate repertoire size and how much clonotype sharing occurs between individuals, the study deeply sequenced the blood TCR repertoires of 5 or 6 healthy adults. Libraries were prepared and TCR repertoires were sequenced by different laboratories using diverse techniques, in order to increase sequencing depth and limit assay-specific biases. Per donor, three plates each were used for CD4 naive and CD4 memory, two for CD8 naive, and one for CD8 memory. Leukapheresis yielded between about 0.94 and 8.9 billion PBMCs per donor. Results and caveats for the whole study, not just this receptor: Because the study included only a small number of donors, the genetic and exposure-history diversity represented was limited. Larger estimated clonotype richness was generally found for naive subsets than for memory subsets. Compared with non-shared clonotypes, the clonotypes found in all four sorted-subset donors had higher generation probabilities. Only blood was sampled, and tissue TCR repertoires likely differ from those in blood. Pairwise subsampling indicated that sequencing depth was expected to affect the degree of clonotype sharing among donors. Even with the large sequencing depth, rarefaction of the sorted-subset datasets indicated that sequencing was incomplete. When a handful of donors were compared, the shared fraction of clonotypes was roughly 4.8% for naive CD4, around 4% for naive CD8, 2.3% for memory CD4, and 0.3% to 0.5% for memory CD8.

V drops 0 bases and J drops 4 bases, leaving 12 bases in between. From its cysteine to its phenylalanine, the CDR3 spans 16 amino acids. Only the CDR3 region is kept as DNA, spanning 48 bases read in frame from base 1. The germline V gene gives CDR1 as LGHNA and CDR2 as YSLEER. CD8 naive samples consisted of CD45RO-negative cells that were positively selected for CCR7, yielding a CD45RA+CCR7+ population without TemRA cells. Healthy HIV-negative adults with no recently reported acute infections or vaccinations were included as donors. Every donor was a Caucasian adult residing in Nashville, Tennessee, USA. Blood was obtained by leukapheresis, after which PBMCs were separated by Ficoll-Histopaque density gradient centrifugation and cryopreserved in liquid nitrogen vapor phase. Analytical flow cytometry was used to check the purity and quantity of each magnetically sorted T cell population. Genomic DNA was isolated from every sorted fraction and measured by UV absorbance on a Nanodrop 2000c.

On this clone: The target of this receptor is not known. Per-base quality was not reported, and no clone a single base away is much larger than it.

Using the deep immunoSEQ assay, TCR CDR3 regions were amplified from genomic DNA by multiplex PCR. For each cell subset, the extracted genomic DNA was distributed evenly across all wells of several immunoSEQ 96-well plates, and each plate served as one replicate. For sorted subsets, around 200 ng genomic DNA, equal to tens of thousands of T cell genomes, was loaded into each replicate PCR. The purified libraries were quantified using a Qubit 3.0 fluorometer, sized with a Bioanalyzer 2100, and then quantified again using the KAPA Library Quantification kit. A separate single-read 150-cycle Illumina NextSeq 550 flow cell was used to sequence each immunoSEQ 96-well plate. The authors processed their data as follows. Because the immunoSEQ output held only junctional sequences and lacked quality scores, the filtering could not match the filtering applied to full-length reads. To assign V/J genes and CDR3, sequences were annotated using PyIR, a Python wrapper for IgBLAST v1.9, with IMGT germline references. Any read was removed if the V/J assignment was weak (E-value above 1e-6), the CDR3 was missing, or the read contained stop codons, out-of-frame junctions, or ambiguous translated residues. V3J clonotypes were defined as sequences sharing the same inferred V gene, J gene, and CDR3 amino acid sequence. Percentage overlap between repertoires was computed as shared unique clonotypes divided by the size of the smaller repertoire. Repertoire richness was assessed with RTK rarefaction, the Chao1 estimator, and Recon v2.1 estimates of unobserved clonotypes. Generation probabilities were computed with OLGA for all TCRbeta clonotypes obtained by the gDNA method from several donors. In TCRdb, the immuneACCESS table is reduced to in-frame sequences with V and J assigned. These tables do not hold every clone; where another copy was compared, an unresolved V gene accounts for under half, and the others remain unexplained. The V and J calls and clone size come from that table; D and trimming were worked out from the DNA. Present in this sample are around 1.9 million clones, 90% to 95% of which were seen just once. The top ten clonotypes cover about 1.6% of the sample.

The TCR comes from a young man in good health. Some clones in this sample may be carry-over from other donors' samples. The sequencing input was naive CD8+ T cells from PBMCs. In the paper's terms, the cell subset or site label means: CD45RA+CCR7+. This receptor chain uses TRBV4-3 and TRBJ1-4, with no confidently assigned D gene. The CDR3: CASSQDRVRFNEKLFF. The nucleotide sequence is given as TGCGCCAGCAGCCAAGATAGGGTGCGGTTTAATGAAAAACTGTTTTTT.